What follows are 20 T cell receptor beta chains derived from one specimen sequenced in a study of T cell responses to AZD1222 COVID-19 vaccine. TCRdb keeps only in-frame clones here, not all; method: immunoSEQ multiplex PCR. The sample holds under 150,000 clones, 85% seen once. This material consisted of peripheral blood, taken 28 days after the second dose of the MenACWY control vaccine. The receptors shown here come from an adult who received the MenACWY meningococcal vaccine as a control.

The chain couples TRBV10-3 to TRBJ1-1; 9 bases map to TRBD1. The junction had 5 bases not matched to a gene; V was cut back by 8 bases and J by 4 bases. This CDR3 spans 13 amino acids. Germline CDR1 and CDR2: ENHRY and SYGVKD. CDR3 bases: TGTGCCATCGGCAGACAGGGGGGCACTGAAGCTTTCTTT. Its protein product is CAIGRQGGTEAFF.

Turning to this clone: Compared with germline, one end of the junction differs, possibly owing to a read error. The chain recombines TRBV2 with TRBJ1-5; 10 bases map to TRBD1. This CDR3 spans 14 amino acids. Germline V gives CDR1 SNHLY, CDR2 FYNNEI. The CDR3, as DNA: TGTGCCAGCAGTCGGGACAGGGGTAATCAGTCCCAGCATTTT. Its translation: CASSRDRGNQSQHF.

The chain links TRBV3-1 (or the pseudogene TRBV3-2) to TRBJ1-5; 7 bases are shared with TRBD1. The CDR3 is made up of 15 amino acids. Germline CDR1 reads LGHDT; CDR2 reads YNNKEL (reference sequence). V shed 4 bases, J shed 5 bases, and the junction held 8 bases outside the gene matches. CDR3 residues: CASSLETGKHQPQHF. The CDR3 DNA sequence: TGTGCCAGCAGCCTAGAGACAGGGAAGCATCAGCCCCAGCATTTT.

The chain couples TRBV6-5 to TRBJ1-6; TRBD1 agrees at 10 bases. Unmatched junction bases numbered 6, after V lost 2 bases and J lost 8 bases. Germline V gene sequence: CDR1 MNHEY, CDR2 SVGAGI. CDR3 size: 16 residues. The CDR3 sequence: CASSYVPGTGDSPLHF. CDR3 bases: TGTGCCAGCAGTTACGTCCCCGGGACAGGGGATTCACCCCTCCACTTT.

This rearrangement joins TRBV19 to TRBJ2-7; the D gene is possibly TRBD1 (6 bases). The CDR3 sequence is 14 residues long. Trimming pared 5 bases from V and 4 bases from J, leaving 15 bases between. Germline values: CDR1 LNHDA, CDR2 SQIVND (reference sequence). DNA for the CDR3: TGTGCCAGTAGTCGGGACAAGGGAATGTACGAGCAGTACTTC. Amino acids: CASSRDKGMYEQYF. The variable domain in full, completed from reference TRBV19 and TRBJ2-7, reads DGGITQSPKYLFRKEGQNVTLSCEQNLNHDAMYWYRQDPGQGLRLIYYSQIVNDFQKGDIAEGYSVSREKKESFPLTVTSAQKNPTAFYLCASSRDKGMYEQYFGPGTRLTVT.

V is TRBV19 and J is TRBJ1-5; 8 nucleotides align to TRBD1. Germline loops: CDR1 LNHDA, CDR2 SQIVND (reference sequence). J gave up 5 bases and V 5 bases, and 5 bases lay outside the gene matches. This CDR3 contains 14 residues. CDR3 nucleotide sequence: TGTGCCAGTAGTGTCACAGGGGGGCATCAGCCCCAGCATTTT. Protein sequence: CASSVTGGHQPQHF.

This clone was picked up one time. This chain uses TRBV7-9 with TRBJ2-7, with 11 bases lining up with TRBD2. J gave up 2 bases and V 5 bases, and 8 bases lay outside the gene matches. Germline CDR1 SEHNR, CDR2 FQNEAQ (reference sequence). The CDR3 runs to 16 residues. The CDR3 DNA is TGTGCCAGCAGCCCCCCTAGCGGGAGGTCCACCTACGAGCAGTACTTC. Protein: CASSPPSGRSTYEQYF.

V gene TRBV6-4 combines with J gene TRBJ1-1, with D tentatively TRBD1 (6 bases). The CDR3 runs to 14 residues. V lost 3 bases and J 2 bases, leaving 10 bases between the germline ends. Germline loops: CDR1 MRHNA, CDR2 SNTAGT. The DNA of the CDR3 is TGTGCCAGCAGTGAGATAGGGGGAAACACTGAAGCTTTCTTT. It encodes CASSEIGGNTEAFF.

The chain links TRBV19 to TRBJ1-3, with TRBD1 as a possible D gene (6 bases). There are 14 residues in the CDR3. V gave up 6 bases and J gave up 3 bases, with 12 bases separating them. The germline CDR1 and CDR2 sequences are LNHDA and SQIVND (reference sequence). The CDR3 reads CASSGTGFGNTIYF. The CDR3 DNA reads as TGTGCCAGTAGCGGTACAGGGTTTGGAAACACCATATATTTT.

This chain uses TRBV20-1 with TRBJ1-2; D is uncertain. Germline V lookup: CDR1 DFQATT, CDR2 SNEGSKA (reference sequence). This CDR3 has 10 residues. The CDR3 loop reads CRPGEGGYTF. The CDR3 DNA sequence: TGCAGACCCGGTGAGGGTGGCTACACCTTC.

About this clone itself: Other nucleotide sequences in the sample specify the same CDR3. The chain uses TRBV5-1 and TRBJ2-5; a possible D gene is TRBD1 (6 bases). V was cut by 4 bases and J by 4 bases, with 11 bases left in between. Looked up from germline, CDR1 is SGHRS and CDR2 is YFSETQ. This CDR3 is 13 amino acids long. CDR3 region: CASSPGVGETQYF. In DNA, the CDR3 is TGCGCCAGCAGCCCAGGGGTGGGAGAGACCCAGTACTTC.

The genes are TRBV5-1 and TRBJ1-1, with D maybe TRBD1 (5 bases). The CDR3 extends over 16 amino acids. V dropped 4 bases and J dropped 0 bases, with 16 bases sitting between them. Germline CDR1 and CDR2: SGHRS and YFSETQ. CDR3 protein: CASSLQVPGMNTEAFF. The CDR3 DNA follows: TGCGCCAGCAGCCTACAGGTCCCAGGAATGAACACTGAAGCTTTCTTT.

This clone appeared a single time. The chain is built from TRBV10-3 and TRBJ2-4, with D possibly being TRBD1 (6 bases). This CDR3 region has 19 residues. With 3 bases removed from V and 0 bases from J, the gap between germline ends came to 21 bases. Germline V gives CDR1 ENHRY, CDR2 SYGVKD. This CDR3 is CAISDQGQRTRLAKNIQYF. As DNA, the CDR3 is TGTGCCATCAGTGACCAAGGACAGCGAACGAGATTAGCCAAAAACATTCAGTACTTC.

The V gene is TRBV28, the J gene TRBJ1-5; D is ambiguous. Trimming pared 7 bases from V and 1 base from J, leaving 8 bases between. In germline, CDR1 is MDHEN, CDR2 SYDVKM. This CDR3 is built from 13 residues. CDR3 nucleotide sequence: TGTGCCAGCACCGGATGGAGCAATCAGCCCCAGCATTTT. Protein sequence: CASTGWSNQPQHF.

The rearrangement joins TRBV5-1 to TRBJ1-2, with D perhaps matching TRBD1 (5 bases). From germline, CDR1 is SGHRS and CDR2 YFSETQ. CDR3 length equals 13 residues. V gave up 0 bases and J gave up 8 bases, with 11 bases separating them. The chain's CDR3 is CASSLVTERGYTF. The CDR3 nucleotides read TGCGCCAGCAGCTTGGTGACAGAACGAGGCTACACCTTC.

The chain combines TRBV7-2 with TRBJ2-3, with TRBD2 matching 12 bases. Trimming took 3 bases from V and 0 from J; bases not matched to a gene: 1. There are 16 residues in the CDR3. The germline V gene encodes CDR1 SGHTA and CDR2 FQGNSA. The CDR3 region has the DNA TGTGCCAGCAGCTTGGGACTAGCGGGCAGCACAGATACGCAGTATTTT. Protein product: CASSLGLAGSTDTQYF.

To note about this clone: One end of the junction varies from germline; a read error may be responsible. CDR3 sequence (DNA): TGTGCCAGCAGGGAAGCGGGAGGGGGGTACAATGAGCAGTTCTTC. Protein sequence: CASREAGGGYNEQFF. The rearrangement joins TRBV2 to TRBJ2-1; 10 nucleotides agree with TRBD2. CDR3 length: 15 amino acids. Looked up from germline, CDR1 is SNHLY and CDR2 is FYNNEI.

The chain uses TRBV5-6 and TRBJ2-1, with 15 bases lining up with TRBD2. Germline lookup yields CDR1 SGHDT and CDR2 YYEEEE. Germline trimming cut 5 bases from V and 0 bases from J; bases unmatched to any gene: 9. The CDR3 is 19 amino acids. CDR3 loop: CASRAGTSGGRSSYNEQFF. The CDR3 bases are TGTGCCAGCAGGGCCGGGACTAGCGGGGGGCGAAGCTCCTACAATGAGCAGTTCTTC.

The genes are TRBV5-1 and TRBJ1-5, with 12 bases fitting TRBD1. Germline V gives CDR1 SGHRS, CDR2 YFSETQ. This CDR3 contains 15 residues. V was clipped by 2 bases and J by 7 bases; unmatched bases: 4. The CDR3 nucleotides are TGCGCCAGCAGCTTAGGGACAGGGGGCGGACAGCCCCAGCATTTT. Residues: CASSLGTGGGQPQHF.

J is TRBJ2-7 and V is TRBV3-1 (or the pseudogene TRBV3-2); 7 bases fit TRBD2. Germline-derived CDR1 and CDR2 are LGHDT and YNNKEL (reference sequence). The CDR3 runs 15 residues. J was trimmed by 2 bases and V by 4 bases; bases with no gene match: 8. CDR3 region: CASSPTRGGPYEQYF. Written as DNA, the CDR3 is TGTGCCAGCAGCCCTACTCGGGGAGGGCCCTACGAGCAGTACTTC.